A selection of T cell receptor beta chains follows, all from one sample in a study of blood T cell repertoires in COVID-19. This table comes from immunoSEQ multiplex PCR, and its TCRdb copy is limited to in-frame clones, with some not included. The sample lists 150,000 to 200,000 clones, around 82% seen once, with approximately 4.7% in the top ten. The sequenced material came from PBMCs or T cells enriched from blood (not recorded which). All receptors come from a woman aged 55-75 years with acute COVID-19. CDR3s leave out the opening cysteine and the closing phenylalanine or tryptophan.

TRBJ2-5,TRBV20-1,SASTTSGGIRETQY
TRBJ1-6,TRBV3-1/TRBV3-2,ASSQDLNSHSPLH
TRBJ2-2,TRBV6-5,ASREGNTGELF
TRBJ1-5,TRBV9,ASSVEGRDRSPQH
TRBJ1-2,TRBV6-5,ASRGDRGVYGYT
TRBJ1-5,TRBV6-5,ASGDRLNQPQH
TRBJ2-3,TRBV28,ASSRLADHTDTQY
TRBJ2-3,TRBV7-2,ASSLELAVIGTDTQY
TRBJ1-6,TRBV4-3,ASSQARESNSPLH
TRBJ1-5,TRBV7-2,ASSSTGQQPQH
TRBJ2-5,TRBV5-5,ASRRAGGGFSETQY
TRBJ2-5,TRBV9,ASSLEYRIGGVETQY
TRBJ1-1,TRBV7-8,ASSLSGRGTEAF
TRBJ1-2,TRBV4-1,ASSQDPGNAGYT
TRBJ2-5,TRBV7-2,ASSLGDSYQETQY
TRBJ2-7,TRBV9,ASSEDGLAGEYEQY
TRBJ2-7,TRBV4-1,ASSRSGQGDYEQY
TRBJ2-7,TRBV20-1,SANAPGEQY
TRBJ1-2,TRBV11-2,ASSLPTGQGGGYT
TRBJ2-2,TRBV29-1,SVPHTTGATGELF
TRBJ1-2,TRBV18,ASSTGQGVGYT
TRBJ1-2,TRBV5-6,ASSLETGFGYT
TRBJ2-1,TRBV20-1,SASGSEQF
TRBJ1-2,TRBV5-4,ASSFRDRAVYGYT